This T cell receptor (beta chain) comes out of a study of blood T cells in healthy people across ages (dated by TCRdb to 2013 to 2016). With respect to the entire study: In model experiments, template switching captured about one uniquely barcoded TCR beta cDNA molecule for every two T cells. Using deep sequencing normalized with unique cDNA molecular identifiers, the study measured how TCR beta repertoire diversity changes with age. The donors were divided into four age groups: young (average around 17 years), middle-aged (around 37), aged (about 60) and long-lived (more than 75). To avoid experimental bias, donors of different ages were randomly spread across the sequencing lanes. Two additional independent replicas of 1 million unique cDNA reads from the same blood draw were analyzed for two donors (one aged 18 to 29 and one aged 80 or older). Broad study findings and their caveats: As age increased, observed TCR beta diversity per million T cells dropped in a roughly linear way, and a significant reduction was already evident by age approximately 40. Bulk unsorted PBMC profiling prevented conclusive comparison of naive and antigen-experienced compartments. The percentage of naive T cells measured by flow cytometry correlated strongly with observed TCR beta diversity. The CMV infection status of donors was not known, potentially confounding age-related changes in expanded clonotypes. Estimates of total diversity based on one million sequenced T cells were regarded as lower bounds and as underestimates. Compared with the aged group, more naive CD4+ T cells, fewer expanded clones and increased TCR diversity were shown by the long-lived group, suggesting age selection.

Its CDR3 holds 17 amino acids, cysteine through phenylalanine. The retained sequence is limited to the CDR3, 51 bases, with the frame set at the first base. V is clipped by 5 bases and J by 3 bases, and the sequence between their germline boundaries is 17 bases long. Based on the germline V gene (reference sequence), the CDR1 and CDR2 sequences are LGHDT and YNNKEL. Only one count was recorded for this clonotype. What antigen it recognizes has not been identified. Qualities for individual bases were not recorded, and no much larger clone is one base off. The library was generated by 5' RACE. Sequencing instrument: Illumina HiSeq 2500. A second PCR of about 6 to 11 cycles was performed with a sample-barcoded 5' primer and a J-beta primer mix. Each TCR beta cDNA molecule received a unique molecular identifier from a template-switch 5' adaptor carrying 12 random nucleotides. Each sample yielded at least 2.5 million CDR3-containing paired-end reads. All of the RNA was converted into first-strand cDNA using the Mint cDNA synthesis kit, with a TRBC-specific oligonucleotide serving as the primer. Following uracil-DNA glycosylase treatment, all cDNA underwent a first 18-cycle PCR with the universal primers M1SS and BC2_uni_R. The authors' analysis ran thus. Each sample was normalized by randomly selecting 1 million high-quality reads, each carrying a distinct molecular identifier. Instead of being binned into consensus sequences, reads with shared molecular identifiers were discarded. MiTCR, with a Q25 quality threshold and the strictest error-elimination algorithm, was used for CDR3 identification, clonotype clustering and error correction. A nonparametric unseen species model with Euler transformation was used to estimate lower-bound total TCR beta diversity. The public reads were run again by TCRdb, first through fastp at Q25 and then through MiXCR, and only productive beta chains were kept. Each entry is one CDR3 protein sequence, shown with its most common DNA and genes. The V and J calls follow TCRdb's processing rather than the paper's. The sample table lists 850,000 to 1,100,000 distinct CDR3 sequences, 30% to 40% of them with a count of one. Less than 15% of the sample is taken by the ten largest.

The 35 to 40 donors, aged about 6 to 95 years, were systemically healthy Caucasian individuals from Russia. Around 10 milliliters of peripheral blood were collected from each donor into EDTA-treated Vacutainer tubes. Ficoll-Paque density-gradient centrifugation was used to isolate PBMCs, with at least 6.5 million per sample. Total RNA was extracted from PBMCs with Trizol reagent, with at least 5.5 micrograms obtained per sample. Naive CD45RAhigh/CD27high T cell percentages were measured by flow cytometry on a PBMC aliquot from every donor. The V gene is TRBV3-1 and the J gene is TRBJ2-6; a weak D assignment points to TRBD1 (5 bases agree). The TCR comes from a man aged 18 to 29 in good health. The sequencing input was blood. For the CDR3, the sequence is CASSESRGYFGANVLTF. The sequence in DNA is TGTGCCAGCAGCGAAAGTAGGGGCTACTTTGGGGCCAACGTCCTGACTTTC.